These 21 T cell receptor beta chains were all obtained from the same sample, sequenced in a study of shared clonotypes between healthy human individuals. Produced via immunoSEQ multiplex PCR; TCRdb's table is partial and in-frame only. The sample holds roughly 890,000 clones, about 91% seen once. Naivety among CD8 cells was defined by CD45RO negativity and positive CCR7 selection, thereby excluding terminally differentiated effector memory CD45RA+ cells. The sequenced material came from naive CD8+ T cells sorted from blood. The receptors stem from a man in his thirties or forties in good health.

The sample holds one count of this clone. In nucleotides, the CDR3 is TGTGCCAGCAGCGTAGGGGCAGGGGGCATAGATACGCAGTATTTT. Translating gives CASSVGAGGIDTQYF. This chain links TRBV9 with TRBJ2-3; TRBD1 matches at 8 bases. Germline CDR1 and CDR2: SGDLS and YYNGEE. The CDR3 length is 15 residues. V lost 0 bases, J lost 5 bases, and 5 bases stayed unmatched.

The chain combines TRBV5-1 with TRBJ2-3; TRBD2 agrees at 15 bases. Per the germline V gene, CDR1 is SGHRS and CDR2 is YFSETQ. The CDR3 consists of 17 residues. The V gene end was trimmed by 4 bases and the J gene end by 4 bases; junction bases not matched to a gene: 7. The CDR3 sequence: CASSGWTSGRASDTQYF. The CDR3 DNA reads as TGCGCCAGCAGCGGTTGGACTAGCGGGAGGGCCTCAGATACGCAGTATTTT.

The gene calls are TRBV7-9 and TRBJ2-7, with D unresolved. V was trimmed by 5 bases and J by 0 bases, leaving 11 bases between them. From germline, CDR1 is SEHNR and CDR2 FQNEAQ (reference sequence). The CDR3 covers 14 residues. The CDR3 DNA follows: TGTGCCAGCAGCCAACCGGTGAGCTCCTACGAGCAGTACTTC. As protein: CASSQPVSSYEQYF.

The chain joins TRBV5-8 to TRBJ2-1; D is undetermined. Germline V CDR1 and CDR2: SGHTS, YDEGEE. The CDR3 spans 12 residues. With 2 bases removed from V and 6 bases from J, the gap between germline ends came to 6 bases. The CDR3 loop is CASSLPGNEQFF. The CDR3 nucleotides read TGTGCCAGCAGCTTACCGGGCAATGAGCAGTTCTTC.

The chain recombines TRBV7-2 with TRBJ2-7; D not certain. The CDR3 is 15 amino acids. Per germline, CDR1 SGHTA and CDR2 FQGNSA. V was clipped by 5 bases and J by 2 bases, with 16 bases between them. The CDR3 DNA is TGTGCCAGCAGCCCCGGAAACCAAAGGACCTACGAGCAGTACTTC. Translated, it gives CASSPGNQRTYEQYF.

This rearrangement joins TRBV28 to TRBJ2-7, with D tentatively TRBD2 (5 bases). Trimming left V 3 bases short and J 5 bases short, with 8 bases between. The CDR3 loop spans 12 amino acids. Germline V gene sequence: CDR1 MDHEN, CDR2 SYDVKM. In DNA, the CDR3 is TGTGCCAGCAGTTTTACGCGGGACGAGCAGTACTTC. Amino acids: CASSFTRDEQYF. The variable domain in full, with the rest retrieved from reference TRBV28 and TRBJ2-7, is DVKVTQSSRYLVKRTGEKVFLECVQDMDHENMFWYRQDPGLGLRLIYFSYDVKMKEKGDIPEGYSVSREKKERFSLILESASTNQTSMYLCASSFTRDEQYFGPGTRLTVT.

The count of this clone is one. Other DNA sequences in the same sample also yield this CDR3. J is TRBJ2-7 and V is TRBV5-1; tentative D call: TRBD2 (5 bases). Germline CDR1 SGHRS, CDR2 YFSETQ. CDR3 length: 14 amino acids. The V end was cut by 0 bases, the J end by 0 bases, with 7 bases between. As DNA, the CDR3 is TGCGCCAGCAGCTTGGCAGGAGGCTCCTACGAGCAGTACTTC. This codes for CASSLAGGSYEQYF.

This chain links TRBV28 with TRBJ2-7; 7 bases align to TRBD1. The CDR3 consists of 12 residues. Trimming cost V 8 bases and J 6 bases; bases outside gene matches: 7. Germline assignment: CDR1 MDHEN and CDR2 SYDVKM. CDR3 bases: TGTGCCAGCGAGAGGGGGCGGAGCGAGCAGTACTTC. Encoded protein: CASERGRSEQYF.

This clone was recorded only once. This rearrangement joins TRBV7-9 to TRBJ1-2, with 9 bases aligning to TRBD1. Germline lookup yields CDR1 SEHNR and CDR2 FQNEAQ (reference sequence). CDR3 length: 15 amino acids. Trimming took 5 bases from V and 4 from J; bases not matched to a gene: 8. This chain's CDR3 is CASSQATGGPYGYTF. The CDR3 DNA sequence: TGTGCCAGCAGCCAAGCGACAGGGGGGCCCTATGGCTACACCTTC.

CDR3 sequence: CASSLTGGRETQYF. The CDR3 region has the DNA TGTGCCAGCAGCTTAACGGGAGGAAGGGAGACCCAGTACTTC. The V and J genes are TRBV7-3 and TRBJ2-5; TRBD2 might be the D (6 bases). Germline V gene lookup returns CDR1 SGHTA and CDR2 FQGTGA. V lost 0 bases and J 5 bases, leaving 10 bases between the germline ends. The CDR3 totals 14 residues.

This chain joins TRBV7-2 and TRBJ1-3; D gene uncertain. The V gene's germline CDR1 is SGHTA and CDR2 FQGNSA. Between the trimmed V and J ends, which lost 1 base and 0 bases, there was a span of 13 bases. The CDR3 is 17 residues long. CDR3 region: CASSLDRHRPSGNTIYF. In DNA form, the CDR3 reads TGTGCCAGCAGCTTAGATAGGCATCGCCCCTCTGGAAACACCATATATTTT.

This chain's CDR3 is CASSQDPGLLARETQYF. The CDR3 DNA is TGCGCCAGCAGCCAAGACCCGGGACTCCTGGCCAGGGAGACCCAGTACTTC. V and J are TRBV4-1 and TRBJ2-5; a possible D gene is TRBD2 (6 bases). This CDR3 has 17 residues. V dropped 0 bases and J dropped 5 bases, with 19 bases sitting between them. Germline CDR1 is MGHRA and CDR2 is YSYEKL.

V gene TRBV7-9 combines with J gene TRBJ1-3; D remains unclear. The CDR3 length is 16 residues. V was trimmed by 1 base and J by 4 bases, leaving 14 bases between them. Germline CDR1 and CDR2: SEHNR and FQNEAQ (reference sequence). In DNA form, the CDR3 reads TGTGCCAGCAGCTTAGAAGACCGGGATCCGGGAAACACCATATATTTT. It encodes CASSLEDRDPGNTIYF.

A word on this clone: The junction shows a germline mismatch at one end, possibly a read error. The genes are TRBV29-1 and TRBJ2-3, with 7 bases that match TRBD2. From germline, CDR1 is SQVTM and CDR2 ANQGSEA. The CDR3 runs 14 residues. The CDR3 bases are TGCAGCGTTGAAAGCGACGGCGGGAGCCTCACGTCGGGTTTT. Its protein is CSVESDGGSLTSGF.

Only one count was recorded for this clone. The identical CDR3 is also encoded by other nucleotide sequences in the sample. The rearrangement links TRBV11-2 to TRBJ2-7, with D unresolved. The CDR3 consists of 12 residues. V dropped 4 bases and J dropped 3 bases, with 7 bases sitting between them. In germline, CDR1 is SGHAT, CDR2 FQNNGV. The CDR3 bases are TGTGCCAGCAGCTCAACCGACTACGAGCAGTACTTC. Translation: CASSSTDYEQYF.

This clone appeared a few times. The gene calls are TRBV5-1 and TRBJ2-1, with 15 bases identical to TRBD2. The CDR3 is 18 residues long. Unmatched junction bases numbered 4, after V lost 3 bases and J lost 0 bases. CDR1 and CDR2 (germline): SGHRS, YFSETQ. The DNA of the CDR3 is TGCGCCAGCAGCTCCGGGACTAGCGGGAGGTCCTCCTACAATGAGCAGTTCTTC. It encodes CASSSGTSGRSSYNEQFF. The complete variable domain, with remaining parts taken from reference TRBV5-1 and TRBJ2-1, reads KAGVTQTPRYLIKTRGQQVTLSCSPISGHRSVSWYQQTPGQGLQFLFEYFSETQRNKGNFPGRFSGRQFSNSRSEMNVSTLELGDSALYLCASSSGTSGRSSYNEQFFGPGTRLTVL.

The chain couples TRBV6-5 to TRBJ2-7, with TRBD1 matching 9 bases. Germline V gene sequence: CDR1 MNHEY, CDR2 SVGAGI. This CDR3 has 15 amino acids. After removal of 0 bases from V and 5 bases from J, the junction contained 5 bases not matched to a gene. This chain's CDR3 is CASSYSDRGGHEQYF. The CDR3 DNA follows: TGTGCCAGCAGTTACTCGGACAGGGGTGGTCACGAGCAGTACTTC.

This chain uses TRBV7-9 with TRBJ2-5; 8 bases fit TRBD2. The CDR3 sequence is 16 residues long. V was pared by 5 bases and J by 0 bases, with 8 bases of the junction left unmatched. The germline gives CDR1 SEHNR, CDR2 FQNEAQ (reference sequence). The CDR3 coding sequence is TGTGCCAGCAGCCCGAGCGGGGGACGACACCAAGAGACCCAGTACTTC. It specifies CASSPSGGRHQETQYF.

The chain is built from TRBV29-1 and TRBJ1-1, with D possibly TRBD1 on 6 matching bases. V dropped 6 bases and J dropped 7 bases, with 24 bases sitting between them. The CDR3 is 15 residues long. Germline CDR1 and CDR2: SQVTM and ANQGSEA. CDR3 amino acids: CSVQWLGGARLEAFF. The CDR3 DNA follows: TGCAGCGTCCAATGGTTAGGGGGGGCGCGTCTTGAAGCTTTCTTT.

The CDR3 reads CASSEPSWKPDTQYF. DNA of the CDR3: TGCGCCAGCAGTGAGCCTAGTTGGAAGCCAGATACGCAGTATTTT. The gene calls are TRBV10-2 and TRBJ2-3; D is uncertain. The CDR3 covers 15 residues. V was shortened by 2 bases and J by 4 bases, with 13 bases between the two germline ends. Germline V lookup: CDR1 WSHSY, CDR2 SAAADI.

This chain joins TRBV25-1 and TRBJ2-3, with D hard to call. The V gene's germline CDR1 is MGHDK and CDR2 SYGVNS. The CDR3 consists of 13 residues. The V gene lost 4 bases and the J gene lost 4 bases, with 9 bases spanning the gap. The CDR3 DNA sequence: TGTGCCAGCAGTGTTAACTTACCAGATACGCAGTATTTT. It translates to CASSVNLPDTQYF.